The 15 T cell receptor beta chains listed next were all sequenced from one sample in a study of T cell responses to AZD1222 COVID-19 vaccine. Clones were sequenced by immunoSEQ multiplex PCR, and TCRdb holds only the in-frame ones, with some missing. The repertoire holds 100,000 to 150,000 clones, about 90% seen once, with approximately 5.4% in the top ten. This material consisted of peripheral blood, taken on day 0 of AZD1222 vaccination. Receptors originate from an adult in good health.

The chain links TRBV19 to TRBJ2-7; tentatively, D is TRBD1 or TRBD2 (6 bases each). Germline CDR1 LNHDA, CDR2 SQIVND (reference sequence). V gave up 3 bases and J gave up 0 bases, with 9 bases separating them. The CDR3 runs to 14 residues. The CDR3 loop is CASSIGGGSYEQYF. The CDR3 coding sequence is TGTGCCAGTAGTATCGGGGGCGGCTCCTACGAGCAGTACTTC.

V and J are TRBV18 and TRBJ1-2; D is unresolved. The germline V gene has CDR1 KGHSH and CDR2 LQKENI. Trimming pared 0 bases from V and 7 bases from J, leaving 12 bases between. This CDR3 comprises 14 residues. In nucleotides, the CDR3 is TGTGCCAGCTCACCACCATCTTTTCAGCTTGGCTACACCTTC. Protein sequence: CASSPPSFQLGYTF.

This clone was detected once. V and J are TRBV28 and TRBJ1-5, with D maybe TRBD1 (6 bases). Trimming shortened V by 1 base and J by 6 bases, and 13 bases separated the two germline ends. The CDR3 is made up of 15 amino acids. CDR1 MDHEN and CDR2 SYDVKM come from the germline V gene. CDR3 coding DNA: TGTGCCAGCAGTTTATACCAGGGGAAGGGTCAGCCCCAGCATTTT. It yields the protein CASSLYQGKGQPQHF.

The V gene is TRBV18, the J gene TRBJ1-1, with TRBD1 as a possible D gene (5 bases). Germline V gene data show CDR1 as KGHSH and CDR2 as LQKENI. Trimming removed 2 bases at V and 4 bases at J, with 20 bases between. CDR3 length equals 17 residues. The CDR3: CASSPRGRGNWGTEAFF. Written as DNA, the CDR3 is TGTGCCAGCTCACCAAGGGGACGGGGCAACTGGGGCACTGAAGCTTTCTTT.

This chain joins TRBV7-3 and TRBJ2-2, with 10 bases lining up with TRBD2. Germline values: CDR1 SGHTA, CDR2 FQGTGA. With V trimmed by 1 base and J by 1 base, 6 bases remained unmatched. CDR3 length equals 18 residues. CDR3 DNA: TGTGCCAGCAGCTTAAAGGCTAGCGGGGGATTGAACACCGGGGAGCTGTTTTTT. The encoded protein is CASSLKASGGLNTGELFF.

The V and J genes are TRBV19 and TRBJ2-2, with D perhaps TRBD2 (5 bases). This CDR3 has 16 residues. The V and J ends lost 4 bases and 2 bases respectively, with 14 bases between them. Germline assignment: CDR1 LNHDA and CDR2 SQIVND (reference sequence). The CDR3 spells CASSRGLGINTGELFF. The CDR3 DNA follows: TGTGCCAGTAGTAGAGGGTTGGGTATCAACACCGGGGAGCTGTTTTTT.

This chain links TRBV2 with TRBJ2-3; 10 bases map to TRBD2. V dropped 7 bases and J dropped 3; count of bases not matched to a gene: 7. This CDR3 comprises 15 residues. In germline, CDR1 is SNHLY, CDR2 FYNNEI. The DNA of the CDR3 is TGTGCCAGCACATCTAGCGGGGGTGTAACAGATACGCAGTATTTT. Translating it yields CASTSSGGVTDTQYF.

A single count supports this clone. This chain uses TRBV2 with TRBJ1-6; no definite D call. The germline gives CDR1 SNHLY, CDR2 FYNNEI. The CDR3 loop spans 16 amino acids. Trimming stripped 5 bases from V and 4 bases from J, with 15 bases between. This CDR3 reads CASSYVLAPYNSPLHF. The CDR3 region has the DNA TGTGCCAGCAGTTATGTATTGGCCCCTTATAATTCACCCCTCCACTTT.

The CDR3 here is CASSLGGGRNYGYTF. CDR3 DNA: TGTGCCAGCAGCTTAGGGGGCGGCAGAAACTATGGCTACACCTTC. J is TRBJ1-2 and V is TRBV11-3; maybe TRBD1 (5 bases). V was shortened by 1 base and J by 2 bases, with 11 bases between the two germline ends. In germline, CDR1 is SGHNT, CDR2 YENEEA. CDR3 size: 15 residues.

The chain employs TRBV27 and TRBJ1-6, with D perhaps matching TRBD1 (5 bases). V was shortened by 1 base and J by 11 bases, with 18 bases between the two germline ends. This CDR3 is 16 amino acids long. Germline-derived CDR1 and CDR2 are MNHEY and SMNVEV (reference sequence). As DNA, the CDR3 is TGTGCCAGCAGTTTATGGGCGGGCGCCGGGGGGGCACCCCTCCACTTT. Protein sequence: CASSLWAGAGGAPLHF.

V gene TRBV5-5 combines with J gene TRBJ2-7, with D perhaps assigned TRBD1 or TRBD2 (5 bases each). Germline V gene sequence: CDR1 SGHKS, CDR2 YYEKEE (reference sequence). V gave up 4 bases and J gave up 6 bases, with 17 bases separating them. The CDR3 loop spans 14 amino acids. CDR3 region: CASSLGGFTVEQYF. In DNA form, the CDR3 reads TGTGCCAGCAGCCTTGGGGGATTCACAGTCGAGCAGTACTTC.

This clone was counted a few times. This chain links TRBV7-9 with TRBJ1-2; maybe TRBD1 (5 bases). The CDR3 length is 14 residues. The V gene lost 5 bases and the J gene lost 6 bases, with 16 bases spanning the gap. Germline CDR1 SEHNR, CDR2 FQNEAQ (reference sequence). The DNA for the CDR3 is TGTGCCAGCAGCCCCCAGGGTGACAGCAATGGCTACACCTTC. The encoded protein is CASSPQGDSNGYTF. Based on the CDR3 plus reference TRBV7-9 and TRBJ1-2, the full variable domain is DTGVSQNPRHKITKRGQNVTFRCDPISEHNRLYWYRQTLGQGPEFLTYFQNEAQLEKSRLLSDRFSAERPKGSFSTLEIQRTEQGDSAMYLCASSPQGDSNGYTFGSGTRLTVV.

This clone was detected only once. The chain employs TRBV4-1 and TRBJ1-1, with D perhaps TRBD1 (6 bases). V lost 2 bases to trimming and J lost 2 bases, with 12 bases between them. The CDR3 runs to 15 residues. CDR1 is MGHRA, CDR2 YSYEKL, per germline. The CDR3 DNA reads as TGCGCCAGCAGCCAACCCGGGACAATAAACACTGAAGCTTTCTTT. Protein: CASSQPGTINTEAFF.

This chain connects TRBV15 to TRBJ2-5, with D tentatively TRBD2 (5 bases). The CDR3 runs 13 residues. Germline V gene data show CDR1 as LNHNV and CDR2 as YYDKDF (reference sequence). Trimming removed 5 bases from V and 5 bases from J, with 12 bases in between. For the CDR3, the DNA is TGTGCCACCAGCCCCCGCCGAGGGGAGACCCAGTACTTC. It encodes CATSPRRGETQYF.

This chain connects TRBV29-1 to TRBJ2-5, with D perhaps TRBD1 (5 bases). The CDR3 extends over 12 amino acids. V shed 6 bases and J shed 9 bases, with 17 bases lying between them. Germline CDR1 SQVTM, CDR2 ANQGSEA. For the CDR3, the DNA is TGCAGCGTCGATGACAGATCGGCGGCCCAGTACTTC. The encoded protein is CSVDDRSAAQYF.